These T cell receptor beta chains were read from a single sample in a study of early T cells in non-severe SARS-CoV-2 infection. TCRdb independently ran MiXCR on the 5' RACE reads; one entry per CDR3 protein. The table has around 80,000 distinct CDR3 sequences, about 10% seen once. The sequencing here drew on whole blood, taken at baseline. All receptors derive from an adult who was a healthcare worker with PCR-confirmed SARS-CoV-2 infection or an uninfected control (not recorded which). CDR3s include the opening cysteine and the closing phenylalanine or tryptophan. D genes are given only for firm matches. Size is stated for part of the rows, as once, few or many counts, or as a class when the clone is expanded.

j_call d_call clone_size v_call cdr3_nt cdr3_aa
TRBJ2-2 . . TRBV5-1 TGCGCCAGCAGCTTGGCCAGGTCGAACACCGGGGAGCTGTTTTTT CASSLARSNTGELFF
TRBJ2-7 . . TRBV19 TGTGCCAGTAGTAGGGGACCCCCCTACGAGCAGTACTTC CASSRGPPYEQYF
TRBJ2-2 . . TRBV29-1 TGCAGCGTTGAATTGGGCGGGATAAGAGCCGGGGAGCTGTTTTTT CSVELGGIRAGELFF
TRBJ2-1 TRBD2 . TRBV5-1 TGCGCCAGCAGACCGGGACTAGCGGGAGGAGGGGTGAACAATGAGCAGTTCTTC CASRPGLAGGGVNNEQFF
TRBJ2-7 . . TRBV28 TGTGCCAGCAGTTCCATGGACAGCCTTTACGAGCAGTACTTC CASSSMDSLYEQYF
TRBJ1-5 . . TRBV28 TGTGCCAGCACCGCAGGGTATCAGCCCCAGCATTTT CASTAGYQPQHF
TRBJ2-6 TRBD1 . TRBV18 TGTGCCAGCTCACCGCGGACAGGTCACGTCCTGACTTTC CASSPRTGHVLTF
TRBJ2-2 . . TRBV20-1 TGCAGTGCTAGAGATATAGGGCGGGGTGACACCGGGGAGCTGTTTTTT CSARDIGRGDTGELFF
TRBJ2-6 . . TRBV24-1 TGTGCCACCAGTTCGGACTCTGGGGCCAACGTCCTGACTTTC CATSSDSGANVLTF
TRBJ2-7 TRBD1 once TRBV7-9 TGTGCCAGCAGCTTAGAGACAGGGGTGCGCGCCTACGAGCAGTACTTC CASSLETGVRAYEQYF
TRBJ2-5 TRBD2 many TRBV7-9 TGTGCCAGCAGTTCCCTCTCATCTAGCGGGATGGAGACCCAGTACTTC CASSSLSSSGMETQYF
TRBJ2-5 . many TRBV7-2 TGTGCCAGCAGCCGGAGCGGGCGAGAGACCCAGTACTTC CASSRSGRETQYF
TRBJ2-1 . . TRBV7-2 TGTGCCAGCAGCGGACGACTCCACTACCAGTTCTTC CASSGRLHYQFF
TRBJ1-1 TRBD1 many TRBV27 TGTGCCAGCAGTTTAGGGGGACAGATGAAGCTTTTCTTT CASSLGGQMKLFF
TRBJ2-1 . . TRBV27 TGTGCCAGCAGTTTAGTAGGAGGTTACAATGAGCAGTTCTTC CASSLVGGYNEQFF
TRBJ2-3 . few TRBV7-2 TGTGCCAGCAGCTTAGCGCTACAGGGCCCCGATACGCAGTATTTT CASSLALQGPDTQYF
TRBJ1-4 TRBD1 . TRBV27 TGTGCCAGCAGTTTACCCCCTGGAACAGGGGAGAAACTGTTTTTT CASSLPPGTGEKLFF
TRBJ2-7 . few TRBV6-1 TGTGCCACAACGGGACTCGCTGGCTACGAGCAGTACTTC CATTGLAGYEQYF
TRBJ2-1 . few TRBV20-1 TGCAGTGCTAAACCAGGGACAAGCTCCTACAATGAGCAGTTCTTC CSAKPGTSSYNEQFF
TRBJ2-7 . many TRBV2 TGTGCCAGCAGGGAGGGCGGACTACGTTACGAGCAGTACTTC CASREGGLRYEQYF
TRBJ2-1 TRBD2 . TRBV6-5 TGTGCCAGCAGTTACTTAGCGGGAGGCCCTTACAATGAGCAGTTCTTC CASSYLAGGPYNEQFF
TRBJ2-7 . few TRBV2 TGTGCCAGCACTTTGGACAGAACCTACGAGCAGTACTTC CASTLDRTYEQYF
TRBJ2-7 TRBD1 few TRBV29-1 TGCAGCGCCAGGACAGGACACGAGCAGTACTTC CSARTGHEQYF
TRBJ2-2 TRBD2 few TRBV9 TGTGCCAGCAGCCGCGCCGCCGGGGTAGCGGGAGAAACCGGGGAGCTGTTTTTT CASSRAAGVAGETGELFF
TRBJ2-1 . few TRBV5-1 TGCGCCAGCAGCTTGTCACAGTACAATGAGCAGTTCTTC CASSLSQYNEQFF
TRBJ2-1 . few TRBV12-3/TRBV12-4 TGTGCCAGCAGTTCACCGGGAGTCTTCTACAATGAGCAGTTCTTC CASSSPGVFYNEQFF
TRBJ2-3 . few TRBV2 TGTGCCAGCAATGACGACGGAGATACGCAGTATTTT CASNDDGDTQYF
TRBJ2-7 . many TRBV7-9 TGTGCCAGCAGTTCGCAGGGTTTTTGGCAGTACTTC CASSSQGFWQYF
TRBJ1-1 TRBD1 many TRBV25-1 TGTGCCAGCAGTGCCACCACAGGGGGACATCTGCGGATTACTGAAGCTTTCTTT CASSATTGGHLRITEAFF
TRBJ2-1 . few TRBV7-9 TGTGCCAGCAACGAACGGGGAGGCCGTGGTTCTTTCTTC CASNERGGRGSFF
TRBJ1-2 . many TRBV5-1 TGCGCCAGCATGCTCGGACTAAGTCCTCAACCCTATGGCTACACCTTC CASMLGLSPQPYGYTF
TRBJ2-1 TRBD1 . TRBV7-9 TGTGCCAGCTGGGGACAGGCTCACAATGAGCAGTTCTTC CASWGQAHNEQFF
TRBJ1-5 TRBD1 many TRBV9 TGTGCCAGCAGCCCAGGACAGGCCGGCAATCAGCCCCAGCATTTT CASSPGQAGNQPQHF
TRBJ1-6 TRBD1 few TRBV2 TGTGCCAGCGAAGGGGACAGCTATAATTCACCCCTCCACTTT CASEGDSYNSPLHF
TRBJ2-5 . . TRBV25-1 TGTGCCAGCAGTGAATCCGAGACCCAGTACTTC CASSESETQYF
TRBJ1-1 . . TRBV20-1 TGCAGTGCCCAGGGGCCAATGAACACTGAAGCTTTCTTT CSAQGPMNTEAFF